In this sample, the clone carrying this T cell receptor (beta chain) turned up a few times. Antigen unknown. The germline gives CDR1 SEHNR, CDR2 FQNEAQ (reference sequence). The CDR3 length is 13 residues. Deletions cut 5 bases from V and 0 bases from J, with 7 bases between. This specimen belongs to a study of T cells after yellow fever vaccination. Study details: For low cell numbers, libraries were made with SMART-Seq v4 Ultra Low Input.

As TCR cDNA was made by 5'RACE template switching, a universal primer site and UMIs were added. TCRdb ran MiXCR on the 5' RACE reads and lists one entry per CDR3 protein. The sample yields hundreds of thousands of distinct CDR3 sequences, over 9% seen once. Overall study findings and caveats: Some clonotypes were seen in both the CD4 and the CD8 compartments. These made up a small share and likely arose from convergent recombination. Repertoires obtained by FACS sorting could include abundant clonotypes that entered as contaminants from the bulk population.

This receptor was obtained from a man between 25 and 39 years old who received the YFV17D yellow fever vaccine. J is TRBJ1-1 and V is TRBV7-9; no clear D gene. The source was PBMCs, collected on the day of the yellow fever booster vaccination. CDR3 sequence reads: CASSEMVNTEAFF. The CDR3 coding sequence is TGTGCCAGCAGCGAGATGGTGAACACTGAAGCTTTCTTT. Based on the CDR3 plus reference TRBV7-9 and TRBJ1-1, the full variable domain is DTGVSQNPRHKITKRGQNVTFRCDPISEHNRLYWYRQTLGQGPEFLTYFQNEAQLEKSRLLSDRFSAERPKGSFSTLEIQRTEQGDSAMYLCASSEMVNTEAFFGQGTRLTVV.